This TCR beta chain was retrieved from a study of CD8+CD57+ T cells in acquired aplastic anemia. Study-wide results and limits: Patients and controls shared twenty-nine CD8+ CDR3 sequences.

The table lists this clonotype with many counts. Its antigen is as yet unknown. The use of genomic DNA as template underpinned the TCR beta VDJ and CDR3 profiling. TCRdb reprocessed the reads with MiXCR, giving one entry per CDR3 protein. The sample gives about 180,000 distinct CDR3 sequences, roughly half of which show up once; under 3.5% is in the top ten. The CDR3 is made up of 15 amino acids. CDR1 is DFQATT and CDR2 is SNEGSKA in the germline V gene (reference sequence). After removal of 5 bases from V and 7 bases from J, the junction contained 15 bases not matched to a gene. Sequenced input: sorted CD4+, CD8+, or CD8+CD57+ T cells (not recorded which) from PBMCs. The chain carries TRBV20-1 and TRBJ2-5; 8 bases fit TRBD2. The clonotype comes from a human donor in good health. CDR3 protein: CSAFEPKRGPGTQYF. Here the CDR3 DNA reads TGCAGTGCTTTCGAACCTAAGCGGGGGCCAGGGACCCAGTACTTC.